Listed below are T cell receptor beta chains from one sample, sequenced in a study of blood T cells in healthy people across ages. TCRdb re-derived calls from the 5' RACE reads in MiXCR, one entry per CDR3 protein. The table shows 600,000 or so distinct CDR3 sequences, with about 30% occurring only once. Sequencing used blood. The source of these receptors is a woman older than 75 in good health. CDR3s include the opening cysteine and the closing phenylalanine or tryptophan.

TRBJ1-1 TRBV20-1 CSATEGARRSTEAFF
TRBJ1-6 TRBV28 CASSLSGQGNSPLHF
TRBJ2-2 TRBV6-2/TRBV6-3 CASDSGESPGELFF
TRBJ2-7 TRBV5-1 CASSSTMFDEQYF
TRBJ2-4 TRBV12-3/TRBV12-4 CASSWGSKNIQYF
TRBJ1-5 TRBV9 CASSLTDRARQPQHF
NA TRBV15 CATSRDRRFEQYF
TRBJ2-1 TRBV12-3/TRBV12-4 CASSPGVGESYNEQFF
TRBJ2-7 TRBV19 CASSIDGDSRYEQYF
TRBJ1-6 TRBV7-2 CASSPRGGRESPLHF
TRBJ1-5 TRBV27 CASSLWAPTANSNQPQHF
TRBJ2-5 TRBV7-2 CASSLVRGTETQYF
TRBJ1-3 TRBV20-1 CSASDSGNTIYF
TRBJ1-2 TRBV27 CASSDGAFYGYTF
TRBJ1-1 TRBV3-1 CASSHNGDTEAFF
TRBJ2-3 TRBV30 CAWSKSGDTQYF
TRBJ1-1 TRBV30 CAWGGTWSTEAFF
TRBJ2-1 TRBV7-3 CASSLLPGHNSYNEQFF
TRBJ2-7 TRBV12-3/TRBV12-4 CASSLAGSAYEQYF
TRBJ2-3 TRBV20-1 CSARKGSKDTQYF
TRBJ1-1 TRBV30 CAWSTGDAEAFF
TRBJ2-2 TRBV10-3 CAISGGIENTGELFF
TRBJ1-1 TRBV6-1 CASSERVLTWAFF
TRBJ2-3 TRBV6-6 CASLRGGGTDTQYF
TRBJ2-5 TRBV9 CASSVGGKETQYF
TRBJ2-5 TRBV7-2 CASSLGGQGPRETQYF
TRBJ1-1 TRBV7-9 CASTRQGGTEAFF
TRBJ2-3 TRBV7-3 CASSPGGAADTQYF
TRBJ2-1 TRBV5-4 CASSKGTSGANEQFF
TRBJ2-4 TRBV3-1 CASSPSRAGMEYIQYF
TRBJ2-5 TRBV5-1 CASSLRGGRGGQETQYF
TRBJ2-3 TRBV7-9 CASRRRGSSTDTQYF
TRBJ2-1 TRBV18 CASSPRDVSYNEQFF